These T cell receptor beta chains were read from a single sample in a study of blood T cell repertoires in COVID-19. Produced via immunoSEQ multiplex PCR; TCRdb's table is partial and in-frame only. This sample has about 290,000 clones; around 90% occur once, and the top ten carry less than 2%. Sequencing input: PBMCs or T cells enriched from blood (not recorded which). The receptor source for this set is a woman in her forties who had recovered from COVID-19. CDR3s include the opening cysteine and the closing phenylalanine or tryptophan. Fields, in order: CDR3 DNA, CDR3 protein, clone size, CDR3 length, V gene, D gene, J gene. The D gene is left open where the match is weak. Size is omitted from some rows. Given values are once, few, many or a class for expanded clones.

cdr3_nt: TGTGCCAGCAGTTCAAGCGGCGCAGAGCAGTTCTTC; cdr3_aa: CASSSSGAEQFF; clone_size: .; cdr3_length: 12; v_call: TRBV7-9; d_call: .; j_call: TRBJ2-1
cdr3_nt: TGTGCCAGCAGTCCTAGACAGAACTCTGGAAACACCATATATTTT; cdr3_aa: CASSPRQNSGNTIYF; clone_size: .; cdr3_length: 15; v_call: TRBV6-5; d_call: .; j_call: TRBJ1-3
cdr3_nt: TGCGCCAGCAGCCCGTCCCGGGACAGGGATCGCGGTGAAAAACTGTTTTTT; cdr3_aa: CASSPSRDRDRGEKLFF; clone_size: .; cdr3_length: 17; v_call: TRBV5-1; d_call: TRBD1; j_call: TRBJ1-4
cdr3_nt: TGTGCCTGGAGTTTGGGCGGGGGGCGGCAAAACATTCAGTACTTC; cdr3_aa: CAWSLGGGRQNIQYF; clone_size: .; cdr3_length: 15; v_call: TRBV30; d_call: TRBD2; j_call: TRBJ2-4
cdr3_nt: TGTGCCAGCAGTTACGGGGGACAGGGTGGGACAGATACGCAGTATTTT; cdr3_aa: CASSYGGQGGTDTQYF; clone_size: once; cdr3_length: 16; v_call: TRBV6-5; d_call: TRBD1; j_call: TRBJ2-3
cdr3_nt: TGTGCCTGGAGTTATCAGGGAATCGATGGCTACACCTTC; cdr3_aa: CAWSYQGIDGYTF; clone_size: .; cdr3_length: 13; v_call: TRBV30; d_call: .; j_call: TRBJ1-2
cdr3_nt: TGTGCCAGCAGTTACTCAACAGGGTCCCAAGCTTTCTTT; cdr3_aa: CASSYSTGSQAFF; clone_size: .; cdr3_length: 13; v_call: TRBV6-5; d_call: .; j_call: TRBJ1-1
cdr3_nt: TGTGCCAGCAGCCCCGGGACTAGCGGAACCAATGAGCAGTTCTTC; cdr3_aa: CASSPGTSGTNEQFF; clone_size: .; cdr3_length: 15; v_call: TRBV7-9; d_call: TRBD2; j_call: TRBJ2-1
cdr3_nt: TGTGCCAGCAGCACGGGGATGAAAACGCAGTATTTT; cdr3_aa: CASSTGMKTQYF; clone_size: .; cdr3_length: 12; v_call: TRBV7-8; d_call: .; j_call: TRBJ2-3
cdr3_nt: TGTGCCAGCTCACAAGGACTAGCGGGGGGAGAGACCCAGTACTTC; cdr3_aa: CASSQGLAGGETQYF; clone_size: .; cdr3_length: 15; v_call: TRBV18; d_call: TRBD2; j_call: TRBJ2-5
cdr3_nt: TGTGCCTGGAGCCTAGCGGGGGTCCCCCCTGGTTGGACCCAGTACTTC; cdr3_aa: CAWSLAGVPPGWTQYF; clone_size: .; cdr3_length: 16; v_call: TRBV30; d_call: TRBD2; j_call: TRBJ2-5
cdr3_nt: TGTGCCAGCAGCGCCTCCGGGGGGGGCGGCACTGAAGCTTTCTTT; cdr3_aa: CASSASGGGGTEAFF; clone_size: .; cdr3_length: 15; v_call: TRBV9; d_call: .; j_call: TRBJ1-1
cdr3_nt: TGCAGCGTTGCAGACACAGCCAATCAGCCCCAGCATTTT; cdr3_aa: CSVADTANQPQHF; clone_size: .; cdr3_length: 13; v_call: TRBV29-1; d_call: .; j_call: TRBJ1-5
cdr3_nt: TGTGCCAGCTCACCTGGGCGACATCTCACTGAAGCTTTCTTT; cdr3_aa: CASSPGRHLTEAFF; clone_size: .; cdr3_length: 14; v_call: TRBV18; d_call: .; j_call: TRBJ1-1
cdr3_nt: TGTGCCAGTAGTGTGGACAGGGGAACGAACAATGAGCAGTTCTTC; cdr3_aa: CASSVDRGTNNEQFF; clone_size: .; cdr3_length: 15; v_call: TRBV19; d_call: TRBD1; j_call: TRBJ2-1
cdr3_nt: TGTGCCAGTTCCGGAGCGGGGAGTGATCAGCCCCAGCATTTT; cdr3_aa: CASSGAGSDQPQHF; clone_size: .; cdr3_length: 14; v_call: TRBV19; d_call: .; j_call: TRBJ1-5
cdr3_nt: TGTGCCAGCAGTGCCCCGGGAGGACAGGGCACAGGTGGAAACACCATATATTTT; cdr3_aa: CASSAPGGQGTGGNTIYF; clone_size: few; cdr3_length: 18; v_call: TRBV2; d_call: TRBD1; j_call: TRBJ1-3
cdr3_nt: TGTGCCAGCAGCCTATATGCAGGGGGAAGGCCGACCTACGAGCAGTACTTC; cdr3_aa: CASSLYAGGRPTYEQYF; clone_size: .; cdr3_length: 17; v_call: TRBV3-1/TRBV3-2; d_call: TRBD1; j_call: TRBJ2-7
cdr3_nt: TGCAGCGTTGGTGAGGGCCTGGCGAACTATGGCTACACCTTC; cdr3_aa: CSVGEGLANYGYTF; clone_size: .; cdr3_length: 14; v_call: TRBV29-1; d_call: .; j_call: TRBJ1-2
cdr3_nt: TGTGCCAGCTCACCCACAGGGGATTATGGCTACACCTTC; cdr3_aa: CASSPTGDYGYTF; clone_size: .; cdr3_length: 13; v_call: TRBV18; d_call: TRBD1; j_call: TRBJ1-2
cdr3_nt: TGTGCCAGCTCCCCGGGACTAGCGGGATACGGGGAGCTGTTTTTT; cdr3_aa: CASSPGLAGYGELFF; clone_size: .; cdr3_length: 15; v_call: TRBV18; d_call: TRBD2; j_call: TRBJ2-2
cdr3_nt: TGTGCCAGCAGGTGGGGGGGCAAGTTGGATACGCAGTATTTT; cdr3_aa: CASRWGGKLDTQYF; clone_size: .; cdr3_length: 14; v_call: TRBV2; d_call: .; j_call: TRBJ2-3
cdr3_nt: TGTGCCAGCAGCCAGAGTACGACAGCGAACTATGGCTACACCTTC; cdr3_aa: CASSQSTTANYGYTF; clone_size: .; cdr3_length: 15; v_call: TRBV6-2/TRBV6-3; d_call: .; j_call: TRBJ1-2
cdr3_nt: TGTGCCAGTAGTCCTATCGACAGGGTAGGTGGCTATGGCTACACCTTC; cdr3_aa: CASSPIDRVGGYGYTF; clone_size: .; cdr3_length: 16; v_call: TRBV19; d_call: TRBD1; j_call: TRBJ1-2
cdr3_nt: TGCGCCAGCAGCCAAGATATCCCCCTAGCGGGATTTTTCAACATTCAGTACTTC; cdr3_aa: CASSQDIPLAGFFNIQYF; clone_size: .; cdr3_length: 18; v_call: TRBV4-3; d_call: TRBD2; j_call: TRBJ2-4
cdr3_nt: TGTGCCAGCAGCTTAGCATTCGGGGGGGACTACGAGCAGTACTTC; cdr3_aa: CASSLAFGGDYEQYF; clone_size: .; cdr3_length: 15; v_call: TRBV7-2; d_call: TRBD2; j_call: TRBJ2-7
cdr3_nt: TGCGCCAGCAGCCCCAGGGGGCGAGGCTACACCTTC; cdr3_aa: CASSPRGRGYTF; clone_size: .; cdr3_length: 12; v_call: TRBV4-1; d_call: TRBD1; j_call: TRBJ1-2
cdr3_nt: TGTGCCAGCAGCTTACACAGGCAACCGAGCTCCTACGAGCAGTACTTC; cdr3_aa: CASSLHRQPSSYEQYF; clone_size: .; cdr3_length: 16; v_call: TRBV7-8; d_call: .; j_call: TRBJ2-7
cdr3_nt: TGTGCCACCAGCGGGGGGTATAGCAATCAGCCCCAGCATTTT; cdr3_aa: CATSGGYSNQPQHF; clone_size: few; cdr3_length: 14; v_call: TRBV15; d_call: .; j_call: TRBJ1-5
cdr3_nt: TGTGCCACCAGTGATCCTAATACTAGCGGGAGAACTACGGTGCAGTACTTC; cdr3_aa: CATSDPNTSGRTTVQYF; clone_size: .; cdr3_length: 17; v_call: TRBV24-1; d_call: TRBD2; j_call: TRBJ2-7
cdr3_nt: TGTGCCAGCAGCGTAATACAGGGCCAGGGCTACACCTTC; cdr3_aa: CASSVIQGQGYTF; clone_size: .; cdr3_length: 13; v_call: TRBV9; d_call: .; j_call: TRBJ1-2
cdr3_nt: TGTGCCACCGTGGACTTCGCGAGCCCTGAAGCTTTCTTT; cdr3_aa: CATVDFASPEAFF; clone_size: many; cdr3_length: 13; v_call: TRBV7-9; d_call: .; j_call: TRBJ1-1
cdr3_nt: TGCGCCAGCAGCTTGTTGGACATTAACTATGGCTACACCTTC; cdr3_aa: CASSLLDINYGYTF; clone_size: .; cdr3_length: 14; v_call: TRBV5-1; d_call: .; j_call: TRBJ1-2
cdr3_nt: TGTGCCAGTAGTGGAGGCCCCGGGACAACAGGGAATGAGCAGTTCTTC; cdr3_aa: CASSGGPGTTGNEQFF; clone_size: .; cdr3_length: 16; v_call: TRBV19; d_call: .; j_call: TRBJ2-1
cdr3_nt: TGTGCCAGCTCCTCCGGACAGATTACTGAAGCTTTCTTT; cdr3_aa: CASSSGQITEAFF; clone_size: .; cdr3_length: 13; v_call: TRBV18; d_call: .; j_call: TRBJ1-1
cdr3_nt: TGTGCCAGCAGTTTTGCTAGCGGGAGCCCCTACGAGCAGTACTTC; cdr3_aa: CASSFASGSPYEQYF; clone_size: few; cdr3_length: 15; v_call: TRBV6-5; d_call: TRBD2; j_call: TRBJ2-7
cdr3_nt: TGTGCCAGCAGCAAAGGAGGAGTACCGAGGGGCAATCAGCCCCAGCATTTT; cdr3_aa: CASSKGGVPRGNQPQHF; clone_size: .; cdr3_length: 17; v_call: TRBV21-1; d_call: .; j_call: TRBJ1-5
cdr3_nt: TGTGCCAGCAGTTCGACGGCGGCTGGAAACACCATATATTTT; cdr3_aa: CASSSTAAGNTIYF; clone_size: .; cdr3_length: 14; v_call: TRBV5-4; d_call: .; j_call: TRBJ1-3
cdr3_nt: TGTGCCAGCAGCTTGCCCATCCCGGGTAGTTCACCCCTCCACTTT; cdr3_aa: CASSLPIPGSSPLHF; clone_size: .; cdr3_length: 15; v_call: TRBV5-5; d_call: .; j_call: TRBJ1-6
cdr3_nt: TGTGCCAGCAGGCAGACAGGACCCCATTCACCCCTCCACTTT; cdr3_aa: CASRQTGPHSPLHF; clone_size: .; cdr3_length: 14; v_call: TRBV2; d_call: .; j_call: TRBJ1-6
cdr3_nt: TGTGCCAGCAGCGGCCAGGGGGCGGGTCAGCCCCAGCATTTT; cdr3_aa: CASSGQGAGQPQHF; clone_size: .; cdr3_length: 14; v_call: TRBV2; d_call: TRBD1; j_call: TRBJ1-5
cdr3_nt: TGTGCCAGCAGCGTAGGGGGACAGGGGGGTGGCACTGAAGCTTTCTTT; cdr3_aa: CASSVGGQGGGTEAFF; clone_size: .; cdr3_length: 16; v_call: TRBV9; d_call: TRBD1; j_call: TRBJ1-1
cdr3_nt: TGTGCCAGCAGTTTCCGGGACAGGCCGCAGACCCAGTACTTC; cdr3_aa: CASSFRDRPQTQYF; clone_size: .; cdr3_length: 14; v_call: TRBV6-2/TRBV6-3; d_call: TRBD1; j_call: TRBJ2-5
cdr3_nt: TGTGCCAGCAGCGCCCCTAGCGGGGTAACAGATACGCAGTATTTT; cdr3_aa: CASSAPSGVTDTQYF; clone_size: .; cdr3_length: 15; v_call: TRBV9; d_call: TRBD2; j_call: TRBJ2-3
cdr3_nt: TGTGCCAGCTCACTCACATTCTCGAACACTGAAGCTTTCTTT; cdr3_aa: CASSLTFSNTEAFF; clone_size: .; cdr3_length: 14; v_call: TRBV18; d_call: .; j_call: TRBJ1-1